The source of this T cell receptor beta chain is a study of shared clonotypes between healthy human individuals. The assay was immunoSEQ multiplex PCR, and TCRdb's table has in-frame clones only and misses some. This table holds about 2.4 million clones, more than 85% found once. Germline CDR1 reads SGHNT; CDR2 reads YENEEA. The CDR3 spans 13 residues. With 4 bases clipped from V and 8 bases from J, the junction kept 7 bases outside the gene matches. The origin of this receptor is a man aged 18-30 years in good health. Some clones in this sample may be carry-over from other donors' samples. The chain employs TRBV11-3 and TRBJ1-2, with 7 bases that match TRBD1. The sequencing sample was made of naive CD4+ T cells from PBMCs. The sample's subset: CD45RA+ positively selected. In nucleotides, the CDR3 is TGTGCCAGCAGCTGTAGACAGGGCCTCGGCTACACCTTC. As protein: CASSCRQGLGYTF.